Listed here are 22 T cell receptor beta chains from one sample, sequenced in a study of blood T cell repertoires in COVID-19. Some clones are missing from TCRdb's copy, which holds only in-frame ones; the method was immunoSEQ multiplex PCR. Among approximately 240,000 clones, about nine tenths were seen once, and the ten largest hold over 0.8%. The sequencing sample was made of peripheral blood. These receptors originate from a man aged 25-45 years with COVID-19, enrolled during active disease.

The V and J genes are TRBV4-2 and TRBJ1-2, with unresolved D. Per germline, CDR1 LGHNA and CDR2 YNFKEQ. This CDR3 region has 13 residues. Trimming removed 1 base at V and 3 bases at J, with 6 bases between. The CDR3 DNA reads as TGTGCCAGCAGCCAAGGACAAGACTATGGCTACACCTTC. Translated, it gives CASSQGQDYGYTF.

The chain joins TRBV29-1 to TRBJ2-1; TRBD1 might be the D (5 bases). The CDR3 consists of 13 residues. Deletions cut 3 bases from V and 7 bases from J, with 13 bases between. Germline CDR1 and CDR2: SQVTM and ANQGSEA. The chain's CDR3 is CSVEGRVGNEQFF. The CDR3 nucleotides are TGCAGCGTTGAGGGCAGGGTGGGTAATGAGCAGTTCTTC.

The chain carries TRBV3-1 (or the pseudogene TRBV3-2) and TRBJ2-3; weak D call: TRBD2 (6 bases). The V gene lost 0 bases and the J gene lost 2 bases, with 9 bases spanning the gap. The CDR3 consists of 15 residues. Germline-derived CDR1 and CDR2 are LGHDT and YNNKEL (reference sequence). CDR3 sequence (DNA): TGTGCCAGCAGCCAAGAGTTGGGACTCACAGATACGCAGTATTTT. Amino acids: CASSQELGLTDTQYF.

The gene calls are TRBV10-1 and TRBJ1-1, with 7 bases lining up with TRBD1. Germline V gene sequence: CDR1 WNHNN, CDR2 SYGVQD (reference sequence). The junction had 3 bases not matched to a gene; V was cut back by 4 bases and J by 7 bases. This CDR3 has 12 amino acids. This chain's CDR3 is CASSGQGFEAFF. The CDR3 DNA sequence: TGCGCCAGCAGTGGACAGGGATTTGAAGCTTTCTTT.

The gene calls are TRBV4-1 and TRBJ2-1; 8 nucleotides align to TRBD2. Per the germline V gene, CDR1 is MGHRA and CDR2 is YSYEKL. V trimming: 4 bases; J trimming: 5 bases; junction bases outside the gene matches: 10. The CDR3 has 16 residues. The CDR3 loop reads CASSRTGGRSHNEQFF. CDR3 coding DNA: TGCGCCAGCAGCCGCACGGGGGGGCGTTCCCACAATGAGCAGTTCTTC.

The chain employs TRBV6-1 and TRBJ2-5, with 8 bases that match TRBD1. Germline V lookup: CDR1 MNHNS, CDR2 SASEGT. This CDR3 has 14 residues. Trimming at V came to 3 bases and at J to 7 bases, leaving 7 bases not matched to a gene. This CDR3 is CASSEARGLGTQYF. The CDR3 DNA follows: TGTGCCAGCAGTGAGGCCAGGGGGCTTGGGACCCAGTACTTC.

Written as DNA, the CDR3 is TGTGCCAGCAGTCCCCACCAGGGTAACAATTCACCCCTCCACTTT. Encoded protein: CASSPHQGNNSPLHF. The chain recombines TRBV27 with TRBJ1-6; D might be TRBD1 (5 bases). V lost 5 bases to trimming and J lost 7 bases, with 15 bases between them. The CDR3 runs to 15 residues. Germline CDR1 and CDR2: MNHEY and SMNVEV (reference sequence).

This chain uses TRBV5-5 with TRBJ1-2; 9 bases fit TRBD1. CDR3 length: 15 residues. Germline-derived CDR1 and CDR2 are SGHKS and YYEKEE (reference sequence). With V trimmed by 4 bases and J by 9 bases, 13 bases remained unmatched. For the CDR3, the DNA is TGTGCCAGCAGCGCGGCTGGACAGGGGTTTAGTAGCTACACCTTC. Translated: CASSAAGQGFSSYTF.

This chain joins TRBV3-1 (or the pseudogene TRBV3-2) and TRBJ1-2, with 8 bases lining up with TRBD1. The V and J ends lost 0 bases and 6 bases, in that order; junction bases with no gene match: 9. There are 16 residues in the CDR3. Germline V lookup: CDR1 LGHDT, CDR2 YNNKEL (reference sequence). The CDR3 is CASSQDSGQGANGYTF. CDR3 in DNA: TGTGCCAGCAGCCAAGATAGTGGCCAGGGGGCGAATGGCTACACCTTC.

The chain recombines TRBV18 with TRBJ1-4, with TRBD1 matching over 7 bases. Germline CDR1 is KGHSH and CDR2 is LQKENI. V trimming: 3 bases; J trimming: 5 bases; junction bases outside the gene matches: 3. CDR3 size: 14 residues. The CDR3 bases are TGTGCCAGCTCACCGAGGGACAGAAATGAAAAACTGTTTTTT. Residues: CASSPRDRNEKLFF.

The V gene is TRBV10-3, the J gene TRBJ1-1; D is perhaps TRBD1 (5 bases). Per the germline V gene, CDR1 is ENHRY and CDR2 is SYGVKD. V was trimmed by 6 bases and J by 1 base, leaving 9 bases between them. The CDR3 spans 13 residues. The CDR3 sequence: CAIRDSENTEAFF. The CDR3 nucleotides read TGTGCCATCAGAGACAGTGAGAACACTGAAGCTTTCTTT.

As to this clone: This may stem from a read error, because a much larger clone lies one nucleotide away. This CDR3 is also generated by other DNA sequences in the sample. The chain links TRBV2 to TRBJ2-7; 7 nucleotides line up with TRBD2. Germline loops: CDR1 SNHLY, CDR2 FYNNEI. This CDR3 comprises 15 residues. With V trimmed by 2 bases and J by 2 bases, 6 bases remained unmatched. The CDR3 is CASSESGGSPYEQYF. As DNA, the CDR3 is TGTGCCAGCAGTGAATCCGGCGGGAGCCCCTACGAGCAGTACTTC.

The rearrangement joins TRBV7-2 to TRBJ2-6; D is undetermined. The germline V gene has CDR1 SGHTA and CDR2 FQGNSA. The CDR3 loop spans 15 amino acids. V lost 5 bases, J lost 4 bases, and 12 bases lay in between. CDR3 sequence reads: CASSGVPGGANVLTF. CDR3 bases: TGTGCCAGCAGCGGAGTACCCGGGGGGGCCAACGTCCTGACTTTC.

This chain connects TRBV7-6 to TRBJ2-2, with a weak D call TRBD1 (8 bases). Trimming pared 1 base from V and 6 bases from J, leaving 18 bases between. The CDR3 extends over 17 amino acids. CDR1 is SGHVS, CDR2 FNYEAQ, per germline. Here the CDR3 DNA reads TGTGCCAGCAGCTTAGTTTTACAGGGGGGGACCCCCGGGGAGCTGTTTTTT. Protein sequence: CASSLVLQGGTPGELFF.

This rearrangement joins TRBV25-1 to TRBJ2-1, with a tentative D call TRBD1 (5 bases). CDR3 length: 16 residues. Germline CDR1 is MGHDK and CDR2 is SYGVNS. V was pared by 7 bases and J by 4 bases, with 20 bases between. CDR3 sequence (DNA): TGTGCCAGCAATCCCGGAAGGGGTAAGGGATACAATGAGCAGTTCTTC. This gives the protein CASNPGRGKGYNEQFF.

This clone has only one observation. The chain employs TRBV10-1 and TRBJ2-3; 13 bases align to TRBD2. Losses at the gene ends were 2 bases for V and 2 bases for J; bases not matched to a gene: 1. The CDR3 totals 16 residues. Germline loops: CDR1 WNHNN, CDR2 SYGVQD (reference sequence). CDR3 in amino acids: CASSEGLAGDTDTQYF. CDR3 bases: TGCGCCAGCAGTGAGGGACTAGCGGGGGACACAGATACGCAGTATTTT.

This chain uses TRBV29-1 with TRBJ2-7, with D maybe TRBD2 (5 bases). Trimming cost V 1 base and J 0 bases, with 7 bases left between them. This CDR3 contains 13 residues. Germline CDR1 SQVTM, CDR2 ANQGSEA. The CDR3 loop reads CSVEGRDSYEQYF. DNA of the CDR3: TGCAGCGTTGAAGGCCGGGACTCCTACGAGCAGTACTTC.

The rearrangement joins TRBV7-3 to TRBJ2-1, with TRBD2 matching over 10 bases. The V gene end was trimmed by 4 bases and the J gene end by 4 bases; junction bases not matched to a gene: 4. In germline, CDR1 is SGHTA, CDR2 FQGTGA. This CDR3 spans 15 amino acids. Here the CDR3 reads CASSSSGGAYNEQFF. Written as DNA, the CDR3 is TGTGCCAGCAGCTCTAGCGGGGGAGCTTACAATGAGCAGTTCTTC.

This chain uses TRBV5-4 with TRBJ1-2; TRBD1 agrees at 8 bases. Losses at the gene ends were 3 bases for V and 8 bases for J; bases not matched to a gene: 9. The length of the CDR3 is 14 residues. CDR1 and CDR2 from the germline V gene are SGHNT and YYREEE (reference sequence). The CDR3 nucleotides are TGTGCCAGCAGCTCCCCGGACAGGGATTTCGGCTACACCTTC. Its protein product is CASSSPDRDFGYTF.

The rearrangement joins TRBV27 to TRBJ2-2, with D tentatively TRBD1 (6 bases). The CDR3 extends over 19 amino acids. Trimming pared 6 bases from V and 3 bases from J, leaving 26 bases between. Germline loops: CDR1 MNHEY, CDR2 SMNVEV (reference sequence). The CDR3 nucleotides are TGTGCCAGCAGCCACTCGGGGCATCCAGGGGTAGGCGACACCGGGGAGCTGTTTTTT. Its protein is CASSHSGHPGVGDTGELFF.

This clone appeared once. The rearrangement uses TRBV9 and TRBJ2-1; 9 bases match TRBD2. This CDR3 is 16 amino acids long. Germline loops: CDR1 SGDLS, CDR2 YYNGEE. The ends lost 2 bases at V and 3 bases at J; junction bases unmatched: 6. The CDR3 DNA reads as TGTGCCAGCAGCGTTCCTTTAGCGGGAGTCTACAATGAGCAGTTCTTC. It is translated as CASSVPLAGVYNEQFF.

This chain uses TRBV4-1 with TRBJ2-3; 10 nucleotides align to TRBD2. After removal of 0 bases from V and 1 base from J, the junction contained 13 bases not matched to a gene. The CDR3 consists of 20 residues. Germline loops: CDR1 MGHRA, CDR2 YSYEKL. CDR3 nucleotides: TGCGCCAGCAGCCAAGAAGATGGGAAGAGGGGACTAGCGCGCACAGATACGCAGTATTTT. Amino acids: CASSQEDGKRGLARTDTQYF.